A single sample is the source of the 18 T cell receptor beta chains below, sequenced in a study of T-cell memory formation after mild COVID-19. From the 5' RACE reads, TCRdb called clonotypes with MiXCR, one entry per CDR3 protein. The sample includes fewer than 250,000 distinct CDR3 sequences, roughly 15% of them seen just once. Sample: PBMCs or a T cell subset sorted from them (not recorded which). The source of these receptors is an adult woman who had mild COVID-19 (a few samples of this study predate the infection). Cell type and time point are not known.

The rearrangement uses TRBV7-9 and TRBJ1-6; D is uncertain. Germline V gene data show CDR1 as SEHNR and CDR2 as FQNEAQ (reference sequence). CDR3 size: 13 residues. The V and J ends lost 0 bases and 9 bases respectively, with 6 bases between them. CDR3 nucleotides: TGTGCCAGCAGCTTAGCCTCGGCTTCACCCCTCCACTTT. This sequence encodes CASSLASASPLHF.

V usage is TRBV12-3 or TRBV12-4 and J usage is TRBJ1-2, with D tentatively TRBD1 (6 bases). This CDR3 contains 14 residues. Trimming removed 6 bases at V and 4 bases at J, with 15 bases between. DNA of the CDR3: TGTGCCAGCAGCCCATTACAGGGCCCCTATGGCTACACCTTC. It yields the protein CASSPLQGPYGYTF.

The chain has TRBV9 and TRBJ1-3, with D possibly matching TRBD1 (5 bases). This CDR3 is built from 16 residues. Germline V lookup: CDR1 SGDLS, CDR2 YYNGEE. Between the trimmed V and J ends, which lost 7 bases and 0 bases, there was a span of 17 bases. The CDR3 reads CASAKGRGSSGNTIYF. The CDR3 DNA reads TGTGCCAGCGCCAAGGGGAGGGGCAGCTCTGGAAACACCATATATTTT. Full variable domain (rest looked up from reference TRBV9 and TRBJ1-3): DSGVTQTPKHLITATGQRVTLRCSPRSGDLSVYWYQQSLDQGLQFLIQYYNGEERAKGNILERFSAQQFPDLHSELNLSSLELGDSALYFCASAKGRGSSGNTIYFGEGSWLTVV.

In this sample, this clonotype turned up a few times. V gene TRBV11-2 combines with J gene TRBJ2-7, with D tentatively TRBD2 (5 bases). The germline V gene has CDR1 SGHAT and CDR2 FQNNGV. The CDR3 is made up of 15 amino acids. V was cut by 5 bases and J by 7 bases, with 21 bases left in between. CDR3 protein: CASSPILTRGWEQYF. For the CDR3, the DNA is TGTGCCAGCAGCCCGATTCTCACCCGAGGGTGGGAGCAGTACTTC. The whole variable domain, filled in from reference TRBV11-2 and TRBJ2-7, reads EAGVAQSPRYKIIEKRQSVAFWCNPISGHATLYWYQQILGQGPKLLIQFQNNGVVDDSQLPKDRFSAERLKGVDSTLKIQPAKLEDSAVYLCASSPILTRGWEQYFGPGTRLTVT.

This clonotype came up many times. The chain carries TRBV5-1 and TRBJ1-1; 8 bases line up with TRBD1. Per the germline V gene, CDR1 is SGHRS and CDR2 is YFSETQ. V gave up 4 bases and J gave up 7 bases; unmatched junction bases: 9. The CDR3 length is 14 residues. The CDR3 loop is CASSRARDRSEAFF. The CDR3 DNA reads TGCGCCAGCAGCAGAGCCAGGGACAGGAGTGAAGCTTTCTTT. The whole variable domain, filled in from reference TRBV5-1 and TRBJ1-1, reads KAGVTQTPRYLIKTRGQQVTLSCSPISGHRSVSWYQQTPGQGLQFLFEYFSETQRNKGNFPGRFSGRQFSNSRSEMNVSTLELGDSALYLCASSRARDRSEAFFGQGTRLTVV.

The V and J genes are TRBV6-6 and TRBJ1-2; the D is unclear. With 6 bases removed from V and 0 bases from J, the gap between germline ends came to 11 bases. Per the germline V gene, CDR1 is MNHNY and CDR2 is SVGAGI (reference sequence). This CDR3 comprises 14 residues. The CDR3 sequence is CASSRRSSNYGYTF. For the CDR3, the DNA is TGTGCCAGCAGCCGCCGCAGTTCTAACTATGGCTACACCTTC.

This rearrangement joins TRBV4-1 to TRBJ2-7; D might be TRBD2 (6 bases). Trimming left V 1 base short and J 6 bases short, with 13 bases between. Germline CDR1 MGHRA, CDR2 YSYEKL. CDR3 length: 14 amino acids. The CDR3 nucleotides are TGCGCCAGCAGCCAAGGGGGACTTCTCTCCGAGCAGTACTTC. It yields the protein CASSQGGLLSEQYF.

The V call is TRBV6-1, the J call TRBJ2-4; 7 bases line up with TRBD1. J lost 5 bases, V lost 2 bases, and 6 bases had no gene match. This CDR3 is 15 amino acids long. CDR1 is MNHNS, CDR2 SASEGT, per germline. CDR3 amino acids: CASSELVGGQNIQYF. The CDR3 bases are TGTGCCAGCAGTGAATTGGTAGGGGGCCAAAACATTCAGTACTTC.

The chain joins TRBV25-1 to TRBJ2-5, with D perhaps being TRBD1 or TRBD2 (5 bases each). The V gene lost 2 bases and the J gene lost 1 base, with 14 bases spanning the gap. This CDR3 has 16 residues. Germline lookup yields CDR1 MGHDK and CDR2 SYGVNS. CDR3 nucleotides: TGTGCCAGCAGTGAACTCTTAAGGGACCTCCAAGAGACCCAGTACTTC. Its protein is CASSELLRDLQETQYF.

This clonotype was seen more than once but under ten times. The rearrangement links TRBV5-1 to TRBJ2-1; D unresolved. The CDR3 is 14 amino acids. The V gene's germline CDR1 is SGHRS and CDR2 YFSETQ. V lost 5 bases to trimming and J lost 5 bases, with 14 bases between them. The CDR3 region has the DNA TGCGCCAGCAGGGCAGGAACGTCGCACAATGAGCAGTTCTTC. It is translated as CASRAGTSHNEQFF.

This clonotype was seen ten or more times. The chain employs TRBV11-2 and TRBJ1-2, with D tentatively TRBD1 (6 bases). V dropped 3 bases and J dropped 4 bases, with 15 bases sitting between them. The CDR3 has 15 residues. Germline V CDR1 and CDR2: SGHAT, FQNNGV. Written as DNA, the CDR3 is TGTGCCAGCAGCTTTGGAGGGGGGAGGACCTATGGCTACACCTTC. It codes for CASSFGGGRTYGYTF.

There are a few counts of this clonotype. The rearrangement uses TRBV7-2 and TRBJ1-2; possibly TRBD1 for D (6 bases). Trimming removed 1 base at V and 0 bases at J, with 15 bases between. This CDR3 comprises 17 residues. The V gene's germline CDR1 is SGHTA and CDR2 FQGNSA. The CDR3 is CASSLDEPSGANYGYTF. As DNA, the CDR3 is TGTGCCAGCAGCTTAGATGAACCGTCAGGGGCTAACTATGGCTACACCTTC.

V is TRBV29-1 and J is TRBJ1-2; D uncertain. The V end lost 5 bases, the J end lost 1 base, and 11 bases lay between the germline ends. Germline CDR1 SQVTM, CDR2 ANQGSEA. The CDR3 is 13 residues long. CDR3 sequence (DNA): TGCAGCGTTTCAACGCCGTATAACTATGGCTACACCTTC. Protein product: CSVSTPYNYGYTF.

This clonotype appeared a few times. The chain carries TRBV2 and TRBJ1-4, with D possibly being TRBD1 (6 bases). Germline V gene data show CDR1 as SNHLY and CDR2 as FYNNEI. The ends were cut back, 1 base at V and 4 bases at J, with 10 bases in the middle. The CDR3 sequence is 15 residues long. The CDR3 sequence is CASSEEGQFNEKLFF. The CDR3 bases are TGTGCCAGCAGTGAAGAGGGACAATTTAATGAAAAACTGTTTTTT.

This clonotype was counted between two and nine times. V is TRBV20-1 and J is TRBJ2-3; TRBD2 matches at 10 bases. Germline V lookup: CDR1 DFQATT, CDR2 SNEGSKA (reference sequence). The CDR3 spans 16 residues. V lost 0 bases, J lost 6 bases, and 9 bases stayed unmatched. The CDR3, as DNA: TGCAGTGCTAGAGATCCACTAGCGGGGACCAGGGATACGCAGTATTTT. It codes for CSARDPLAGTRDTQYF.

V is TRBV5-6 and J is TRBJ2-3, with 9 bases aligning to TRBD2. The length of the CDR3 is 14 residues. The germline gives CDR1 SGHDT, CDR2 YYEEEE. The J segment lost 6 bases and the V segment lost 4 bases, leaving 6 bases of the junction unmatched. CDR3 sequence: CASSLPGTSDTQYF. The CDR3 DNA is TGTGCCAGCAGCCTTCCCGGGACTAGCGATACGCAGTATTTT.

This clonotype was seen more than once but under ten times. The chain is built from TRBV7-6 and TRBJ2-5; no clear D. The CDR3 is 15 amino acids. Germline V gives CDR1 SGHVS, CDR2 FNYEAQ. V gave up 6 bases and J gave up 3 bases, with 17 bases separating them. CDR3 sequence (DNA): TGTGCCAGCAGACGCCAGAGAGGCCCAAAAGAGACCCAGTACTTC. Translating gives CASRRQRGPKETQYF.

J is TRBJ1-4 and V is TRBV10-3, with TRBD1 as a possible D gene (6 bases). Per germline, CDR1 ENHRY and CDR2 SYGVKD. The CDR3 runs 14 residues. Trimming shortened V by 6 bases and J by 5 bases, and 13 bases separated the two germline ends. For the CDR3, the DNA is TGTGCCATCAGCACCGGGACAAAGAATGAAAAACTGTTTTTT. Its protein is CAISTGTKNEKLFF.